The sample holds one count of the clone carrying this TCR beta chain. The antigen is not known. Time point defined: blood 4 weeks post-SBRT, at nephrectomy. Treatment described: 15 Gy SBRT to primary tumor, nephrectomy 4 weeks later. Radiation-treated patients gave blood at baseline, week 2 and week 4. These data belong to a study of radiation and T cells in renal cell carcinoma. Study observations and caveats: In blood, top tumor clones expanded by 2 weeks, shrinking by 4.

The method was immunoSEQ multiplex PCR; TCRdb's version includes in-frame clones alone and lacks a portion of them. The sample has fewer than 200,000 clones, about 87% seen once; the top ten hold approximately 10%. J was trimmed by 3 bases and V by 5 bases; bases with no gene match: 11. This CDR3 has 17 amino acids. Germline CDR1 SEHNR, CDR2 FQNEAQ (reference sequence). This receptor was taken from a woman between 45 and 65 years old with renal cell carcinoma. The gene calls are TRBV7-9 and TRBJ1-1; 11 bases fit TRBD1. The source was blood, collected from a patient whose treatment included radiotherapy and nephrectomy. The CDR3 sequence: CASSPLDGQGAHTEAFF. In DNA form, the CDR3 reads TGTGCCAGCAGCCCCCTAGACGGACAGGGGGCACACACTGAAGCTTTCTTT.